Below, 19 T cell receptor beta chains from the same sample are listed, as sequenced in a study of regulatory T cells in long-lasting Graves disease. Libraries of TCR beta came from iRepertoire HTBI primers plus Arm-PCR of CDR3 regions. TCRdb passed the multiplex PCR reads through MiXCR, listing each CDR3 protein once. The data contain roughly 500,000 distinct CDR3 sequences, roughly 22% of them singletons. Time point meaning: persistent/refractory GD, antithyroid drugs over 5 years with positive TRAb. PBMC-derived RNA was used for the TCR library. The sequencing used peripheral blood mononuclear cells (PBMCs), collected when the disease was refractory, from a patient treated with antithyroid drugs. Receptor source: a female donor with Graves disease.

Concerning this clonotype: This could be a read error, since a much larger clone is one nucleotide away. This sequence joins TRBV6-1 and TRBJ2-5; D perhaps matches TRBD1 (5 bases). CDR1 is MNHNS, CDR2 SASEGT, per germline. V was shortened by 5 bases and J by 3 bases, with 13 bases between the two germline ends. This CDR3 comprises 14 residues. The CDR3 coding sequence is TGTGCCAGCAGTCACTCGGGCAGGGAAGAGACCCAGTACTTC. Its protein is CASSHSGREETQYF.

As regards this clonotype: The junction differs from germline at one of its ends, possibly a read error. CDR3 loop: CASSPPGISGANVLTF. In DNA form, the CDR3 reads TGTGCCAGCTCCCCACCGGGAATCTCTGGGGCCAACGTCCTGACTTTC. The chain recombines TRBV18 with TRBJ2-6, with D possibly matching TRBD2 (5 bases). The CDR3 is 16 residues long. Looked up from germline, CDR1 is KGHSH and CDR2 is LQKENI.

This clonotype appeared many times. The CDR3 reads CATQIRSHRETQYF. The CDR3 region has the DNA TGTGCCACCCAAATACGCTCCCACAGGGAGACCCAGTACTTC. The chain has TRBV6-1 and TRBJ2-5; a possible D gene is TRBD1 (5 bases). Germline-derived CDR1 and CDR2 are MNHNS and SASEGT. CDR3 length equals 14 residues. V dropped 10 bases and J dropped 5 bases, with 20 bases sitting between them.

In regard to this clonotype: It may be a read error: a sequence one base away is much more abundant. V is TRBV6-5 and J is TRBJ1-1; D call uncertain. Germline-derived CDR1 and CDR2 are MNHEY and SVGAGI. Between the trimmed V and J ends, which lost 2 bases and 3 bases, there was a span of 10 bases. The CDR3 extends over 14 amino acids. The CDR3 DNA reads TGTGCCAGCAGTTACGCCGGGGAAGACACTGAAGCTTTCTTT. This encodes CASSYAGEDTEAFF.

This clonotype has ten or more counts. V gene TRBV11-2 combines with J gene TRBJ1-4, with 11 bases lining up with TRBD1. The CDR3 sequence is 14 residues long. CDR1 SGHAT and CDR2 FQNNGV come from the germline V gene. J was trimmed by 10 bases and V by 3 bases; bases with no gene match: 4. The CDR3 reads CASSLGTGGTKLFF. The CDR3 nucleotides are TGTGCCAGCAGCTTGGGGACAGGGGGTACAAAACTGTTTTTT.

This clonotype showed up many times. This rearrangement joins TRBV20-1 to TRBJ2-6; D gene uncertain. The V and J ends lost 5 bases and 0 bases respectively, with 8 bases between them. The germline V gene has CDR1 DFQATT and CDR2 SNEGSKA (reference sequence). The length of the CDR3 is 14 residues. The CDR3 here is CSASSSSGANVLTF. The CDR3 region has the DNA TGCAGTGCTTCGAGCAGCTCTGGGGCCAACGTCCTGACTTTC.

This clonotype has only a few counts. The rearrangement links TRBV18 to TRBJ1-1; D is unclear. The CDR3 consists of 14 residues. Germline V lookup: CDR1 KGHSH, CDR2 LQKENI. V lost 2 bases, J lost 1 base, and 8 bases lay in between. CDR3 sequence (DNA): TGTGCCAGCTCACCAAATGAGGCGAACACTGAAGCTTTCTTT. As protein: CASSPNEANTEAFF. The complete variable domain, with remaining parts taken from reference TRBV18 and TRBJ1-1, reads NAGVMQNPRHLVRRRGQEARLRCSPMKGHSHVYWYRQLPEEGLKFMVYLQKENIIDESGMPKERFSAEFPKEGPSILRIQQVVRGDSAAYFCASSPNEANTEAFFGQGTRLTVV.

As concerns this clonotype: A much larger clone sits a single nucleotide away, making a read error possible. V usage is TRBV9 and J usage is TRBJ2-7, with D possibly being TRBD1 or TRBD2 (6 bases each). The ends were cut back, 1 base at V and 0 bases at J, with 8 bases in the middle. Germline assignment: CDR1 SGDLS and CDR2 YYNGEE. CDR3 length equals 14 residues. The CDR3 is CASSVRGVSYEQYF. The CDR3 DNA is TGTGCCAGCAGCGTAAGGGGGGTCTCCTACGAGCAGTACTTC.

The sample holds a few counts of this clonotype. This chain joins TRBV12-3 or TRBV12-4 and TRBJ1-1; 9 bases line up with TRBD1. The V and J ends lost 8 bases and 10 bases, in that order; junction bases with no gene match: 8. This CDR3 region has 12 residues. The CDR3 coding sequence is TGTGCCAGCCTTAACCCGGGACAGGGAGCTTTCTTT. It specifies CASLNPGQGAFF.

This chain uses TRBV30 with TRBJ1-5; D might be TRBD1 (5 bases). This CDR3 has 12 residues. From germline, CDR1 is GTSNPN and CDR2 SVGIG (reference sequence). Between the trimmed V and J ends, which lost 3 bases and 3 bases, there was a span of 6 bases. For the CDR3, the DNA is TGTGCCTGGAGAGGGGACAATCAGCCCCAGCATTTT. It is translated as CAWRGDNQPQHF.

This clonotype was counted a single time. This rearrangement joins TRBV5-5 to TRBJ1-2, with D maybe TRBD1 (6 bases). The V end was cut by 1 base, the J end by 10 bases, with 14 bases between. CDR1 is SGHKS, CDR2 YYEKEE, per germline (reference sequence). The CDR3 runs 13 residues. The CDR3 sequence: CASSLLQGESYTF. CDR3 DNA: TGTGCCAGCAGCTTGTTACAGGGAGAATCCTACACCTTC. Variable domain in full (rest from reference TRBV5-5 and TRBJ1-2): DAGVTQSPTHLIKTRGQQVTLRCSPISGHKSVSWYQQVLGQGPQFIFQYYEKEERGRGNFPDRFSARQFPNYSSELNVNALLLGDSALYLCASSLLQGESYTFGSGTRLTVV.

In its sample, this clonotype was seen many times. CDR3 sequence: CASSWRGQSGYTF. The CDR3 region has the DNA TGTGCCAGCAGTTGGCGGGGACAGAGTGGCTACACCTTC. The V gene is TRBV6-2 or TRBV6-3, the J gene TRBJ1-2, with TRBD1 identical over 7 bases. The ends lost 4 bases at V and 7 bases at J; junction bases unmatched: 6. Germline-derived CDR1 and CDR2 are MNHEY and SVGEGT. The CDR3 loop spans 13 amino acids.

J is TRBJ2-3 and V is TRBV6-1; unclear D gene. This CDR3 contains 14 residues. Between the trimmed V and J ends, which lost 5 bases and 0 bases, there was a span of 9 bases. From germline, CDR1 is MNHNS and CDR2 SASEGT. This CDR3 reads CASSKRPSTDTQYF. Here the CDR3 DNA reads TGTGCCAGCAGTAAAAGACCCAGCACAGATACGCAGTATTTT.

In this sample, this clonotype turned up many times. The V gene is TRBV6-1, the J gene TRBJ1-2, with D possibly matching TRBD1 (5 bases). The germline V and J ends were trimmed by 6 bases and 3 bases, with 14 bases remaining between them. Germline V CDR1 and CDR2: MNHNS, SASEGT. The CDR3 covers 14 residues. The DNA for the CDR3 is TGTGCCAGCAGGCCCTACGAAGGGGACTATGGCTACACCTTC. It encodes CASRPYEGDYGYTF.

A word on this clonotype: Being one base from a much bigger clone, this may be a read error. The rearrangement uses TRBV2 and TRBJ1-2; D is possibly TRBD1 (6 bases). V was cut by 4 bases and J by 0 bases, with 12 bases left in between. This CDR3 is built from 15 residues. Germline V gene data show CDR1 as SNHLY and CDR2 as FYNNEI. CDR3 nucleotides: TGTGCCAGCAGTGGTGCAGGGGCTCCTAACTATGGCTACACCTTC. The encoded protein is CASSGAGAPNYGYTF.

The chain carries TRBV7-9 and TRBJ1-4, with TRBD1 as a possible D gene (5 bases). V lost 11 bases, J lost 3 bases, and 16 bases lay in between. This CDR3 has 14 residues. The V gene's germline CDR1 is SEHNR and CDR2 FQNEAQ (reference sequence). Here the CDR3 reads CASRGGSSNEKLFF. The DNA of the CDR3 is TGTGCCTCCCGCGGGGGGTCCTCTAATGAAAAACTGTTTTTT. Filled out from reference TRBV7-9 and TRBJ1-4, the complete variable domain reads DTGVSQNPRHKITKRGQNVTFRCDPISEHNRLYWYRQTLGQGPEFLTYFQNEAQLEKSRLLSDRFSAERPKGSFSTLEIQRTEQGDSAMYLCASRGGSSNEKLFFGSGTQLSVL.

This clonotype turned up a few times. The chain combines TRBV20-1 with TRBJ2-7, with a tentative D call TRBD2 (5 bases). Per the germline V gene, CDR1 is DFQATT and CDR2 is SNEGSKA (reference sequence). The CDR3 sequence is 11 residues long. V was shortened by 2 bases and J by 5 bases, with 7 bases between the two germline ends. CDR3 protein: CSARFGDEQYF. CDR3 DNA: TGCAGTGCTAGATTCGGGGACGAGCAGTACTTC.

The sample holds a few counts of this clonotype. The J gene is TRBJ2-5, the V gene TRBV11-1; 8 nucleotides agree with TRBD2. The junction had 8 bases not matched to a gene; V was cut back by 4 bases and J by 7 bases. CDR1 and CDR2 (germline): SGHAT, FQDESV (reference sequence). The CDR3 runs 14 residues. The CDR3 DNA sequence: TGTGCCAGCAGCTCCGGGAGGGCCTGGATGACCCAGTACTTC. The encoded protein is CASSSGRAWMTQYF.

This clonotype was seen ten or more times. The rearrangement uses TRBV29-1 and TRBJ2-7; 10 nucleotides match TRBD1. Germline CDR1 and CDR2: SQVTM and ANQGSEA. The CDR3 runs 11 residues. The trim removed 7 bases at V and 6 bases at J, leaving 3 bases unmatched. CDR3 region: CSAGTGVEQYF. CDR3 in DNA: TGCAGCGCGGGGACAGGGGTCGAGCAGTACTTC.